In its sample, the clone carrying this T cell receptor (beta chain) was seen many times. Its antigen is not identified. TCRdb re-called the RT-PCR reads through MiXCR, storing one row per CDR3 protein. The data contain about 700,000 distinct CDR3 sequences, about 15% of them singletons. This sample is drawn from a study of response to subunit inactivated influenza vaccine. Overall study findings and caveats: It was suggested by the authors that few new T cells are recruited by each seasonal influenza vaccination.

This material consisted of PBMCs from blood, taken around 15 days before vaccination. The TCR comes from a man in his fifties who received an inactivated influenza vaccine.

The CDR3 sequence is CASSSLLAQGANNEQFF. In DNA, the CDR3 is TGTGCCAGCAGCTCCCTTCTCGCCCAAGGGGCCAACAATGAGCAGTTCTTC. This chain uses TRBV5-4 with TRBJ2-1, with D maybe TRBD1 (5 bases). The CDR3 sequence is 17 residues long. With 3 bases removed from V and 5 bases from J, the gap between germline ends came to 21 bases. Germline-derived CDR1 and CDR2 are SGHNT and YYREEE (reference sequence). Filled out from reference TRBV5-4 and TRBJ2-1, the complete variable domain reads ETGVTQSPTHLIKTRGQQVTLRCSSQSGHNTVSWYQQALGQGPQFIFQYYREEENGRGNFPPRFSGLQFPNYSSELNVNALELDDSALYLCASSSLLAQGANNEQFFGPGTRLTVL.